This TCR beta chain was identified in a study of shared clonotypes between healthy human individuals. Study findings and constraints: Sampling involved blood alone; tissue repertoires likely differ.

In the sorted-subset replicate PCRs, around 200 ng DNA, around 32,000 T cell genomes, was used. The method was immunoSEQ multiplex PCR; TCRdb's version includes in-frame clones alone and lacks a portion of them. The sample shows almost 700,000 clones, around 92% of them seen only once. Turning to this clone: As yet, its antigen is unknown.

CD45RO-negative cells were positively selected for CCR7, leaving out terminally differentiated effector memory CD45RA+ cells. Germline V gene sequence: CDR1 SQVTM, CDR2 ANQGSEA. V was pared by 5 bases and J by 2 bases, with 14 bases of the junction left unmatched. This CDR3 region has 16 residues. The sequence was collected from a man aged 25 to 40 in good health. The chain employs TRBV29-1 and TRBJ2-7; 8 bases are shared with TRBD2. The sample comprised naive CD8+ T cells sorted from blood. Here the CDR3 DNA reads TGCAGCGTTCTTCCAACCTCGGCGGGAGGCACCTACGAGCAGTACTTC. Translated, it gives CSVLPTSAGGTYEQYF.